The 28 T cell receptor beta chains presented below share a single source sample, sequenced in a study of radiation and T cells in renal cell carcinoma. Time point given: blood 2 weeks post-SBRT. Treatment denoted: 15 Gy SBRT to primary tumor, nephrectomy 4 weeks later. Assay used: immunoSEQ multiplex PCR; TCRdb lists only in-frame clones, some missing. Of around 80,000 clones in the sample, about 80% were seen once. The specimen comprised blood, sampled from a patient whose treatment included radiotherapy and nephrectomy. The receptors shown here come from a man between 60 and 70 years old with renal cell carcinoma.

This sequence joins TRBV9 and TRBJ2-2; the D is unclear. This CDR3 spans 13 amino acids. The germline CDR1 and CDR2 sequences are SGDLS and YYNGEE. V was cut by 3 bases and J by 3 bases, with 6 bases left in between. In DNA form, the CDR3 reads TGTGCCAGCAGCGCTAGTGACACCGGGGAGCTGTTTTTT. As protein: CASSASDTGELFF.

J is TRBJ2-7 and V is TRBV9; TRBD1 aligns across 9 bases. V lost 0 bases and J lost 4; bases outside the gene matches: 5. Germline assignment: CDR1 SGDLS and CDR2 YYNGEE. The CDR3 runs to 15 residues. The CDR3 reads CASSVGGTGLYEQYF. CDR3 DNA sequence: TGTGCCAGCAGCGTAGGAGGGACAGGGTTATACGAGCAGTACTTC. Variable domain in full (rest from reference TRBV9 and TRBJ2-7): DSGVTQTPKHLITATGQRVTLRCSPRSGDLSVYWYQQSLDQGLQFLIQYYNGEERAKGNILERFSAQQFPDLHSELNLSSLELGDSALYFCASSVGGTGLYEQYFGPGTRLTVT.

The rearrangement links TRBV4-1 to TRBJ2-1; possibly TRBD2 for D (5 bases). CDR1 is MGHRA and CDR2 is YSYEKL in the germline V gene. Trimming took off 2 bases at V and 0 bases at J, with 14 bases between the two ends. The CDR3 has 17 residues. The CDR3 loop reads CASSQIVGDTSYNEQFF. The DNA for the CDR3 is TGCGCCAGCAGCCAAATCGTGGGAGACACCTCCTACAATGAGCAGTTCTTC.

This chain links TRBV19 with TRBJ2-3, with TRBD2 matching 11 bases. CDR1 LNHDA and CDR2 SQIVND come from the germline V gene (reference sequence). The CDR3 totals 18 residues. Trimming at V came to 7 bases and at J to 4 bases, leaving 16 bases not matched to a gene. The CDR3 nucleotides are TGTGCCAGTACCCCCGGCCCACTAGCGGGAGTATCGGCAGATACGCAGTATTTT. Protein product: CASTPGPLAGVSADTQYF.

This clone occurred once. The genes are TRBV6-5 and TRBJ1-3, with 7 positions matching TRBD1. Germline V gives CDR1 MNHEY, CDR2 SVGAGI. The CDR3 is made up of 16 amino acids. J lost 0 bases, V lost 2 bases, and 4 bases had no gene match. CDR3: CASSYGQVNSGNTIYF. CDR3 nucleotides: TGTGCCAGCAGTTACGGACAGGTCAACTCTGGAAACACCATATATTTT.

The chain combines TRBV7-2 with TRBJ1-1; D might be TRBD1 (6 bases). This CDR3 spans 14 amino acids. Germline V gives CDR1 SGHTA, CDR2 FQGNSA. V gave up 6 bases and J gave up 5 bases, with 16 bases separating them. The CDR3 is CASRYRDTYTEAFF. DNA for the CDR3: TGTGCCAGCAGATACCGGGACACGTATACTGAAGCTTTCTTT.

Written as DNA, the CDR3 is TGTGCCAGTAGTACTACCGGGACAGGCTATAGCAATCAGCCCCAGCATTTT. Encoded protein: CASSTTGTGYSNQPQHF. The chain links TRBV19 to TRBJ1-5; 8 positions agree with TRBD1. The CDR3 sequence is 17 residues long. Looked up from germline, CDR1 is LNHDA and CDR2 is SQIVND (reference sequence). Trimming removed 4 bases from V and 0 bases from J; junction bases left unmatched: 8.

The rearrangement links TRBV9 to TRBJ2-2; D might be TRBD2 (7 bases). V lost 1 base and J 6 bases, leaving 13 bases between the germline ends. Germline V gene data show CDR1 as SGDLS and CDR2 as YYNGEE. The CDR3 contains 15 residues. Written as DNA, the CDR3 is TGTGCCAGCAGCGTAACACAGGGAGGGGCCGGGGAGCTGTTTTTT. Translating gives CASSVTQGGAGELFF.

Here the CDR3 reads CASTPVGYNEQFF. The DNA for the CDR3 is TGTGCCAGCACCCCTGTCGGGTACAATGAGCAGTTCTTC. V is TRBV5-6 and J is TRBJ2-1; D is unclear. V was cut by 6 bases and J by 4 bases, with 11 bases left in between. Germline CDR1 and CDR2: SGHDT and YYEEEE. The CDR3 is made up of 13 amino acids. Based on the CDR3 plus reference TRBV5-6 and TRBJ2-1, the full variable domain is DAGVTQSPTHLIKTRGQQVTLRCSPKSGHDTVSWYQQALGQGPQFIFQYYEEEERQRGNFPDRFSGHQFPNYSSELNVNALLLGDSALYLCASTPVGYNEQFFGPGTRLTVL.

This chain links TRBV5-2 with TRBJ1-4; TRBD1 is the table's D call and was not checked against the DNA. TRBV5-2 is labeled a pseudogene. The CDR3 has 15 residues. CDR3 residues: CASSPTGAGREKLFF. CDR3 DNA sequence: TGTGCCAGCAGCCCGACAGGGGCTGGAAGGGAAAAACTGTTTTTT.

V is TRBV6-5 and J is TRBJ2-7; D tentatively reads TRBD1 or TRBD2 (5 bases each). V was trimmed by 2 bases and J by 3 bases, leaving 11 bases between them. The CDR3 has 14 residues. From germline, CDR1 is MNHEY and CDR2 SVGAGI. The CDR3 DNA sequence: TGTGCCAGCAGTTACGAGCCAGGGAGCTACGAGCAGTACTTC. Its translation is CASSYEPGSYEQYF.

The chain joins TRBV5-4 to TRBJ2-3; 9 bases line up with TRBD2. Losses at the gene ends were 3 bases for V and 4 bases for J; bases not matched to a gene: 6. This CDR3 is built from 15 residues. Looked up from germline, CDR1 is SGHNT and CDR2 is YYREEE (reference sequence). The CDR3 DNA follows: TGTGCCAGCAGCTCTCAGCGGGAGGTCCCAGATACGCAGTATTTT. Amino acids: CASSSQREVPDTQYF. Filled out from reference TRBV5-4 and TRBJ2-3, the complete variable domain reads ETGVTQSPTHLIKTRGQQVTLRCSSQSGHNTVSWYQQALGQGPQFIFQYYREEENGRGNFPPRFSGLQFPNYSSELNVNALELDDSALYLCASSSQREVPDTQYFGPGTRLTVL.

The chain recombines TRBV30 with TRBJ1-4; D might be TRBD1 (6 bases). The germline CDR1 and CDR2 sequences are GTSNPN and SVGIG (reference sequence). Trimming left V 1 base short and J 8 bases short, with 20 bases between. The CDR3 runs to 16 residues. This chain's CDR3 is CAWSDRRGTGKEKLFF. Written as DNA, the CDR3 is TGTGCCTGGAGTGACAGACGAGGCACAGGGAAAGAAAAACTGTTTTTT.

In its sample, this clone was seen once. CDR3 amino acids: CASSQVRGEQYF. DNA of the CDR3: TGCGCCAGCAGCCAAGTGAGGGGTGAGCAGTACTTC. The chain carries TRBV4-3 and TRBJ2-7; D possibly uses TRBD1 or TRBD2 (5 bases each). Looked up from germline, CDR1 is LGHNA and CDR2 is YSLEER. The length of the CDR3 is 12 residues. The V gene lost 1 base and the J gene lost 7 bases, with 8 bases spanning the gap.

The chain joins TRBV29-1 to TRBJ1-1; D not resolved. This CDR3 is built from 12 residues. V lost 5 bases and J 0 bases, leaving 7 bases between the germline ends. Germline assignment: CDR1 SQVTM and CDR2 ANQGSEA. The CDR3: CSVRPMNTEAFF. The CDR3 region has the DNA TGCAGCGTTAGACCCATGAACACTGAAGCTTTCTTT.

The chain recombines TRBV21-1 with TRBJ2-1; the D call in the table, TRBD1, was not verified against the DNA. TRBV21-1 is deemed a pseudogene. CDR3 length: 14 residues. The CDR3 spells CASSAWDSKNEQFF. In DNA form, the CDR3 reads TGTGCCAGCAGCGCTTGGGACAGCAAAAATGAGCAGTTCTTC.

The V gene is TRBV28, the J gene TRBJ1-4, with 9 bases aligning to TRBD1. The CDR3 is 13 amino acids. Germline V gene data show CDR1 as MDHEN and CDR2 as SYDVKM. The trim removed 11 bases at V and 11 bases at J, leaving 12 bases unmatched. CDR3 DNA: TGTGCCTCCCTCCGACAGGGGGGGAGGAAACTGTTTTTT. Protein product: CASLRQGGRKLFF.

This chain uses TRBV10-3 with TRBJ2-7, with 13 positions matching TRBD2. This CDR3 contains 15 residues. V was pared by 6 bases and J by 0 bases, with 2 bases of the junction left unmatched. Germline-derived CDR1 and CDR2 are ENHRY and SYGVKD. The CDR3 sequence is CAIRGTSGVSYEQYF. The CDR3 coding sequence is TGTGCCATCAGGGGGACTAGCGGGGTCTCCTACGAGCAGTACTTC.

The chain uses TRBV5-6 and TRBJ1-4, with D tentatively TRBD1 (6 bases). The CDR3 covers 16 residues. The germline V and J ends were trimmed by 0 bases and 3 bases, with 12 bases remaining between them. Germline CDR1 is SGHDT and CDR2 is YYEEEE. CDR3: CASSLGGPGANEKLFF. CDR3 nucleotide sequence: TGTGCCAGCAGCTTGGGGGGGCCGGGGGCTAATGAAAAACTGTTTTTT.

V usage is TRBV28 and J usage is TRBJ2-7; 11 bases map to TRBD2. This CDR3 region has 15 residues. Germline CDR1 reads MDHEN; CDR2 reads SYDVKM. V shed 7 bases, J shed 2 bases, and the junction held 7 bases outside the gene matches. This chain's CDR3 is CASKAGTSGAYEQYF. The CDR3 DNA is TGTGCCAGCAAGGCCGGGACTAGCGGAGCCTACGAGCAGTACTTC.

This chain connects TRBV7-9 to TRBJ1-5; D might be TRBD1 (6 bases). CDR3 length: 13 residues. V was pared by 3 bases and J by 6 bases, with 9 bases between. The V gene's germline CDR1 is SEHNR and CDR2 FQNEAQ (reference sequence). This CDR3 reads CASSFGRGQPQHF. The CDR3 coding sequence is TGTGCCAGCAGCTTTGGCAGGGGTCAGCCCCAGCATTTT.

This chain links TRBV7-9 with TRBJ2-3; D is uncertain. V lost 3 bases, J lost 4 bases, and 5 bases lay in between. Germline V lookup: CDR1 SEHNR, CDR2 FQNEAQ (reference sequence). This CDR3 is 12 amino acids long. As DNA, the CDR3 is TGTGCCAGCAGCTTTATAGCAGATACGCAGTATTTT. Translation gives CASSFIADTQYF.

The chain uses TRBV19 and TRBJ2-5; D remains ambiguous. CDR1 LNHDA and CDR2 SQIVND come from the germline V gene (reference sequence). The CDR3 totals 12 residues. V lost 3 bases, J lost 4 bases, and 6 bases lay in between. The CDR3 region has the DNA TGTGCCAGTAGTATGGACCGAGAGACCCAGTACTTC. This gives the protein CASSMDRETQYF.

The chain carries TRBV28 and TRBJ2-1; TRBD2 aligns across 8 bases. Trimming removed 8 bases from V and 4 bases from J; junction bases left unmatched: 10. Germline values: CDR1 MDHEN, CDR2 SYDVKM. The CDR3 loop spans 15 amino acids. This CDR3 is CASWMAGGGYNEQFF. CDR3 DNA: TGTGCCAGCTGGATGGCGGGAGGTGGTTACAATGAGCAGTTCTTC.

V usage is TRBV7-6 and J usage is TRBJ2-7; D gene ambiguous. Trimming left V 1 base short and J 0 bases short, with 13 bases between. The CDR3 spans 16 residues. In germline, CDR1 is SGHVS, CDR2 FNYEAQ. The CDR3 here is CASSLVTPISSYEQYF. Written as DNA, the CDR3 is TGTGCCAGCAGCTTAGTAACCCCGATCAGCTCCTACGAGCAGTACTTC.

V is TRBV4-2 and J is TRBJ2-3, with 12 bases fitting TRBD2. The CDR3 has 15 residues. V dropped 3 bases and J dropped 4; count of bases not matched to a gene: 2. Per germline, CDR1 LGHNA and CDR2 YNFKEQ. The CDR3 DNA is TGTGCCAGCAGCCAGACTAGCGGGAGATCAGATACGCAGTATTTT. Amino acid sequence: CASSQTSGRSDTQYF.

V is TRBV19 and J is TRBJ2-1; 12 bases align to TRBD2. Germline trimming cut 5 bases from V and 8 bases from J; bases unmatched to any gene: 1. CDR3 size: 13 residues. Germline CDR1 is LNHDA and CDR2 is SQIVND (reference sequence). CDR3 sequence: CASSSSGRDEQFF. In DNA, the CDR3 is TGTGCCAGTAGTTCTAGCGGGAGGGATGAGCAGTTCTTC.

The genes are TRBV6-5 and TRBJ1-5; D uncertain. Germline-derived CDR1 and CDR2 are MNHEY and SVGAGI. V was pared by 4 bases and J by 1 base, with 8 bases between. This CDR3 is built from 14 residues. CDR3 in DNA: TGTGCCAGCAGTTCAAAAATGAGCAATCAGCCCCAGCATTTT. It encodes CASSSKMSNQPQHF.